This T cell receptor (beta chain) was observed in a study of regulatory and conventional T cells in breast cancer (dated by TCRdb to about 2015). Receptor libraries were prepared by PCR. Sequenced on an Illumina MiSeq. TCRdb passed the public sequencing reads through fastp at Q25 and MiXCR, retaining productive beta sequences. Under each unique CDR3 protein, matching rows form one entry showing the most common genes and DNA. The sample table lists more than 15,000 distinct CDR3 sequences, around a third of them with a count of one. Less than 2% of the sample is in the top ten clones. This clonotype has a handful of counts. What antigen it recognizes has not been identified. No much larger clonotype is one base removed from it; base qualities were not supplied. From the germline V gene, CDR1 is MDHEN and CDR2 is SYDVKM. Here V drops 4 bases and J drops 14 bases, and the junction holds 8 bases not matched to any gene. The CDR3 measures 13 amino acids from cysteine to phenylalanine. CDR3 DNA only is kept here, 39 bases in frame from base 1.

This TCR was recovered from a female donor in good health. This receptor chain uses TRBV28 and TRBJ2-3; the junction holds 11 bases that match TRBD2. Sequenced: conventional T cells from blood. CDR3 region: CASSSPTSGMVYF. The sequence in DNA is TGTGCCAGCAGTTCGCCGACTAGCGGGATGGTGTATTTT. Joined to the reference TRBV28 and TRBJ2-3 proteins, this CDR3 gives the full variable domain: DVKVTQSSRYLVKRTGEKVFLECVQDMDHENMFWYRQDPGLGLRLIYFSYDVKMKEKGDIPEGYSVSREKKERFSLILESASTNQTSMYLCASSSPTSGMVYFGPGTRLTVL.